The clone carrying this T cell receptor beta chain was observed many times. The antigen is not known. This record comes from a study of T cells in Graves' hyperthyroidism and ophthalmopathy. Overall study results and limits: In the analysis, a 13 V-J model separated ophthalmopathy from stable hyperthyroidism. Most expanded thyroid clonotypes above 0.001 recurred in blood.

The source material, RNA transcripts, was used to amplify TCR beta CDR3 regions. TCR CDR3 regions were first amplified by RT-PCR with HTBI primers. MiXCR, applied by TCRdb to the multiplex PCR reads, yields one record per CDR3 protein. The sample lists approximately 740,000 distinct CDR3 sequences, approximately 15% occurring once. Diagnosis of hyperthyroidism was new in patients aged 18 to 65, and its duration was under 2 months. Lactation, pregnancy, other autoimmune disease or uncontrolled infection led to exclusion of patients. V lost 6 bases, J lost 11 bases, and 11 bases stayed unmatched. CDR1 and CDR2 from the germline V gene are MNHEY and SMNVEV (reference sequence). This CDR3 spans 13 amino acids.

The rearrangement joins TRBV27 to TRBJ1-1, with TRBD1 identical over 8 bases. The receptor was derived from a woman between 18 and 30 years old with Graves' hyperthyroidism. Material: blood. The CDR3 sequence: CASRRTGSLSAFF. The CDR3 region has the DNA TGTGCCAGCAGAAGGACAGGGAGCCTTTCGGCTTTCTTT.